The T cell receptor (beta chain) described here comes from a study of T cells expressing NK-cell markers (dated by TCRdb to 2020 to 2022). For the study in its entirety: In sorted CD3+CD56+NKG2C+, CD3+CD56+NKG2C- and CD3+CD56-NKG2C+ T-cell subsets from roughly 8 donors, TCR beta-chain repertoires were profiled. Among the eight sequenced donors, seven were HCMV-seropositive and one was HCMV-seronegative. All eight donors whose samples were sequenced were randomly selected healthy volunteers, three of them men and five women. Sequencing of the libraries produced 2 x 150 bp reads on Illumina HiSeq 2000/2500, MiSeq or NextSeq.

As to this clonotype: What antigen it recognizes has not been identified.

To determine HCMV serostatus, a commercial ELISA kit was used to detect HCMV-specific IgG in serum. Ficoll density gradient centrifugation was used to isolate peripheral blood mononuclear cells from blood. Sequencer: Illumina HiSeq 2000. TCR beta cDNA libraries were made by 5'RACE template switching that added a universal primer site and unique molecular identifiers. cDNA synthesis was primed from the TCR beta constant segment and was followed by two successive PCR amplification steps. The authors' pipeline ran thus. MIGEC was used to demultiplex reads and group reads by UMI, and MiTCR was used to assemble and quantify clonotypes. To exclude erroneous sequences, only TCR cDNA sequences supported by at least two reads were retained. The tcR package was used for downstream repertoire analysis, with clonotypes matched between fractions based on CDR3 nucleotide sequence plus V segment. VDJmatch was used to annotate antigen specificity against VDJdb, with one amino acid substitution in CDR3 permitted. The reads, reprocessed by TCRdb, yield one row per CDR3 protein sequence and no DNA. In this record, the V and J calls reflect TCRdb's handling and not the investigators' own analysis. This sample's records show about 160,000 distinct CDR3 sequences. Of the sample, 20% to 25% falls within the top ten clones.

From the germline V gene, CDR1 is SGDLS and CDR2 is YYNGEE. The CDR3, from cysteine to phenylalanine, totals 16 residues. Only the protein is available. The paper's findings and limits, for the study overall: For several donors, the dominant CD3+CD56+NKG2C+ clonotypes were among the top 10 CD8+ clonotypes and accounted for roughly 1.0-7.5% of CD8+ T cells. It remained unclear whether the expanded NKG2C-expressing T cell clones were specific for HCMV antigens. Those dominant clonotypes were again the most abundant among CD3+CD56-NKG2C+ cells in a handful of donors, at roughly 25-60.1%.

The chain was built from TRBV9 and TRBJ2-5; without DNA, the TCRdb call of TRBD2 cannot be checked. The sample was blood T cells: a sorted CD56 or NKG2C T cell subset, CD4+ or CD8+ T cells, or bulk PBMC T cells (not recorded which). The source of this sequence is a man aged 18-69 years in good health. The CDR3 region reads CASSAKSGGARETQYF.